This T cell receptor (beta chain) was identified in a study of PD-1 blockade in classical Hodgkin lymphoma (dated by TCRdb to 2018 to 2021). Broadly, across the study: Nivolumab dosing was 3 mg/kg intravenously every 2 weeks, continuing until either disease progression or unacceptable toxicity. A peripheral blood immune signature of response to PD-1 blockade in classical Hodgkin lymphoma was defined using TCR beta sequencing and CyTOF. The paper's findings and limits, for the study overall: The study was limited to a single clinical trial cohort, and causes of repertoire differences, possibly disease activity or prior therapy, remained undefined. Baseline TCR diversity was reported as lower in newly diagnosed patients than in healthy donors, and lower still in relapsed/refractory patients. Diversity was lower in patients who began nivolumab less than 1 year after ASCT, so these patients were left out of later analyses to avoid confounding by immune reconstitution. By C4D1, a significant rise was seen in CD4+ TCR diversity but not in CD8+ TCR diversity (p=0.0027 vs p=0.16), and the rise was most apparent among complete responders (p=0.02). Trial patients with a complete response had baseline diversity similar to that of newly diagnosed patients, while partial responders and progressors had significantly lower diversity.

Genomic DNA was extracted with the Qiagen DNeasy kit from unsorted PBMCs and from negatively selected CD4+ and CD8+ fractions. TCR beta CDR3 regions were subjected to amplification by immunoSEQ multiplex PCR with primers that anneal to V and J segments. A synthetic immune receptor repertoire was used to minimize amplification bias, and any residual bias was removed computationally once sequencing was done. The authors' analysis ran thus. Custom Python scripts were used to quantify repertoire diversity as the Shannon entropy index. Unsorted, CD4+ and CD8+ repertoires were analyzed separately, except for combined analyses in which CD4+ and CD8+ sequences were merged in silico. A clone was considered expanded if an increase in frequency of at least 2-fold after treatment relative to C1D1 was found, and a pseudocount of 0.5 was applied to clones undetected at baseline. Clones with 0 or 1 copy at C1D1 were defined as singleton clones, while clones with 2 or more copies were defined as non-singleton clones. Clones expanded in unsorted samples were annotated as CD4+, CD8+ or unknown by matching protein sequences in sorted samples from the same patient. Diversity changes from C1D1 to C4D1 were tested in paired samples using Wilcoxon tests. Not all clones reach the TCRdb copy of this immuneACCESS table, which keeps in-frame sequences only. Checked studies attribute under half of the gap to unresolved V genes and leave the rest unexplained. V and J calls and clone size are given by that table; D and trimming were obtained from the DNA. The sample table shows 20,000 to 25,000 clones, and approximately 68% are seen once. Jointly, the top ten make up about 27% of the sample.

What this sample's time point label stands for: cycle 4 day 1 (C4D1), after 5 to 7 weeks of nivolumab. Relapse after autologous stem cell transplantation had occurred in all trial patients, and cohorts A, B and C were distinguished by prior brentuximab vedotin exposure. The trial cohort was composed of 55 to 65 patients with relapsed/refractory classical Hodgkin lymphoma, for whom complete response, partial response or progressive disease was recorded as best overall response. Single-agent nivolumab was administered to trial patients in the multi-cohort phase II CheckMate 205 trial. Best overall response was determined by an independent review committee according to the 2007 International Working Group response criteria. PBMCs from the trial were collected at three points: immediately before nivolumab initiation (C1D1), and during therapy at cycle 2 day 1 and cycle 4 day 1. Peripheral blood was collected in 8 mL Vacutainer Cell Preparation Tubes, from which PBMCs were isolated by centrifugation and then cryopreserved.

Counted from cysteine to phenylalanine, this CDR3 has 15 amino acids. This entry keeps only the CDR3 DNA: 45 bases, framed from base 1. As encoded in the germline V gene, CDR1 is SGHNT while CDR2 is YENEEA. The trim is 1 base for V and 2 bases for J, with a gap of 9 bases between the germline ends. About this clone: Its antigen is currently not known. Base qualities are missing; no much larger clone stands one base away.

The source is a human donor with classical Hodgkin lymphoma. Sequenced here: peripheral blood mononuclear cells (PBMCs), sampled before the fourth cycle of nivolumab. The V and J segments used are TRBV11-3 and TRBJ2-1; TRBD1 is possibly the D segment (6 matching bases). The nucleotide sequence is TGTGCCAGCAGCTTAGGGACAGAAGCCTACAATGAGCAGTTCTTC. Its translation reads: CASSLGTEAYNEQFF.